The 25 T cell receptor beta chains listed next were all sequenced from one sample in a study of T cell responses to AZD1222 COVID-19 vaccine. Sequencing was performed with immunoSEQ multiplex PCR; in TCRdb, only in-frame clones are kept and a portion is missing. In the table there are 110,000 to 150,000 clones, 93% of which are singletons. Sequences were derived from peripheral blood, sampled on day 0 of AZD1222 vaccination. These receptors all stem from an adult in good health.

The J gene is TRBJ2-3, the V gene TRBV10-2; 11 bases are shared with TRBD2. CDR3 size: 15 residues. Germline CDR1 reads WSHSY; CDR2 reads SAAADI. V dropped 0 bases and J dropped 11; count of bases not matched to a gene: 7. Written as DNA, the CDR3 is TGCGCCAGCAGTGAGTCGTGGGGGCTAGCGGGAGGGCAGTATTTT. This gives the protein CASSESWGLAGGQYF.

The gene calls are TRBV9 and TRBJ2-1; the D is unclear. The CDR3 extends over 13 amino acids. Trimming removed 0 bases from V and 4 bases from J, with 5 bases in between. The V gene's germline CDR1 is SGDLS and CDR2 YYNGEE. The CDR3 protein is CASSVDRYNEQFF. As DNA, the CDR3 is TGTGCCAGCAGCGTAGACCGTTACAATGAGCAGTTCTTC.

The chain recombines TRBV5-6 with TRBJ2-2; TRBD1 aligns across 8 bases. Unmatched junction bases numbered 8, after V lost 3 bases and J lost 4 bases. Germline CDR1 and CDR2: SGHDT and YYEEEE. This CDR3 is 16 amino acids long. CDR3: CASSSGTGGITGELFF. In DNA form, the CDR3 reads TGTGCCAGCAGCTCCGGGACAGGAGGCATCACCGGGGAGCTGTTTTTT.

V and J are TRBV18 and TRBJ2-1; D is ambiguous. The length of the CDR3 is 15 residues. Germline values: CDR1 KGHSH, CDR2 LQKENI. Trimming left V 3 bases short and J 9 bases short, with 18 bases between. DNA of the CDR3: TGTGCCAGCTCACCTGAACTACTGCGTTGGAGTGAGCAGTTCTTC. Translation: CASSPELLRWSEQFF.

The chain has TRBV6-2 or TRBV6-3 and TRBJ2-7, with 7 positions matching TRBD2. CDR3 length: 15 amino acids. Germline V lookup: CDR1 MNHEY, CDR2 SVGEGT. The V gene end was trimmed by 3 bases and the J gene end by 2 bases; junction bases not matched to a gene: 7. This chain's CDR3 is CASSYSAGVTYEQYF. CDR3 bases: TGTGCCAGCAGTTATTCTGCGGGAGTAACCTACGAGCAGTACTTC.

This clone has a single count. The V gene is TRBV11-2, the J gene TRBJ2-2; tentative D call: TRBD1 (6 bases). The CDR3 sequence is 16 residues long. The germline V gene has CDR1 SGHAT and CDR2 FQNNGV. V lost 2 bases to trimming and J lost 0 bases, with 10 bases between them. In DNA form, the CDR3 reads TGTGCCAGCAGCTTAAAACAGGGATCGAACACCGGGGAGCTGTTTTTT. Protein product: CASSLKQGSNTGELFF. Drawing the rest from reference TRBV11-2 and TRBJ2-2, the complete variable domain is EAGVAQSPRYKIIEKRQSVAFWCNPISGHATLYWYQQILGQGPKLLIQFQNNGVVDDSQLPKDRFSAERLKGVDSTLKIQPAKLEDSAVYLCASSLKQGSNTGELFFGEGSRLTVL.

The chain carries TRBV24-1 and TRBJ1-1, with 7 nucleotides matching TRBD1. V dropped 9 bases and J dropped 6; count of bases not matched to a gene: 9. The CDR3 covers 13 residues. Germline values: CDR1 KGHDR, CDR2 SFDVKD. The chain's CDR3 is CATPPTGKAEAFF. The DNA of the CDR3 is TGTGCCACCCCTCCGACAGGGAAAGCTGAAGCTTTCTTT.

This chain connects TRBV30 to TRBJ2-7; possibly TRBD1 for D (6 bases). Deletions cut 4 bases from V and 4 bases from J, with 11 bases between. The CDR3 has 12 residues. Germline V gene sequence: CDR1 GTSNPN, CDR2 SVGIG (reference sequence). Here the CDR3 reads CAWTGAGYEQYF. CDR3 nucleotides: TGTGCCTGGACAGGGGCGGGTTACGAGCAGTACTTC.

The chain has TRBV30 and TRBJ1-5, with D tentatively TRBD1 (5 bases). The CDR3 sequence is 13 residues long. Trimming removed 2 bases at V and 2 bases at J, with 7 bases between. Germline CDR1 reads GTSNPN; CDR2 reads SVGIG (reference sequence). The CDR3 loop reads CAWSQGGNQPQHF. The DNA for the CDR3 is TGTGCCTGGAGTCAGGGAGGCAATCAGCCCCAGCATTTT.

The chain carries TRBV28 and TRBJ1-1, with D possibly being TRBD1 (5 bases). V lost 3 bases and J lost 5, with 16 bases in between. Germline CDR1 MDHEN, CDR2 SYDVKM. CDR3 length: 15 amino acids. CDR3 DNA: TGTGCCAGCAGTTTCCAGGGCGGAGGAACAACTGAAGCTTTCTTT. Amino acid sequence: CASSFQGGGTTEAFF.

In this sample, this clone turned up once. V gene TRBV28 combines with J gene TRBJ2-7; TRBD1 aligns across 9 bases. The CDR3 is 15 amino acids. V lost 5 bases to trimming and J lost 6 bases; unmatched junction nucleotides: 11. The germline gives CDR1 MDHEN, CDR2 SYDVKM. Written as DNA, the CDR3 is TGTGCCAGCAGTGCGACCGGGACAGGGAGGGCCGAGCAGTACTTC. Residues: CASSATGTGRAEQYF.

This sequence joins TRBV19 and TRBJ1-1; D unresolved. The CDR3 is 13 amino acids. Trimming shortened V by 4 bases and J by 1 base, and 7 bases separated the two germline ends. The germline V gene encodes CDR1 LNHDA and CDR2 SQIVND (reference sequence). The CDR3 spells CASSKFENTEAFF. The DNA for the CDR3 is TGTGCCAGTAGTAAATTTGAGAACACTGAAGCTTTCTTT. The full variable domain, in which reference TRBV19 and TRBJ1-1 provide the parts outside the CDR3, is DGGITQSPKYLFRKEGQNVTLSCEQNLNHDAMYWYRQDPGQGLRLIYYSQIVNDFQKGDIAEGYSVSREKKESFPLTVTSAQKNPTAFYLCASSKFENTEAFFGQGTRLTVV.

CDR3 in amino acids: CASSTRGHGYTF. CDR3 nucleotides: TGTGCCAGCAGTACCCGGGGGCATGGCTACACCTTC. The V gene is TRBV28, the J gene TRBJ1-2; D may be TRBD1 (6 bases). V was pared by 5 bases and J by 6 bases, with 10 bases between. The V gene's germline CDR1 is MDHEN and CDR2 SYDVKM. CDR3 size: 12 residues.

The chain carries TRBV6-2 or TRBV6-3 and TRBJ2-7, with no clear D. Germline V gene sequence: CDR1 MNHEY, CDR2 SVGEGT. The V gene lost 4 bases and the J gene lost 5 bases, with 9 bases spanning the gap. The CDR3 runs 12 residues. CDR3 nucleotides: TGTGCCAGCAGTTTAAGTGGGGACGAGCAGTACTTC. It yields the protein CASSLSGDEQYF.

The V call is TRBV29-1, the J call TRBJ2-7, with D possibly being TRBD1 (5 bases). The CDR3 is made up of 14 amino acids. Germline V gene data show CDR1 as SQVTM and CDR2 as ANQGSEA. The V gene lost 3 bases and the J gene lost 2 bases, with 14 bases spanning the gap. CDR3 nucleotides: TGCAGCGTTGATGGTCCCGGACATACCTACGAGCAGTACTTC. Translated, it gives CSVDGPGHTYEQYF.

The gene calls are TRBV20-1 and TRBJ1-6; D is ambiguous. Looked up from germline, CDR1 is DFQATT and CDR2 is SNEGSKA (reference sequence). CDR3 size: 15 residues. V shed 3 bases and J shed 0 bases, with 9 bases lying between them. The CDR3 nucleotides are TGCAGTGCTAGTCCCCAGGTCTCCTATAATTCACCCCTCCACTTT. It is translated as CSASPQVSYNSPLHF.

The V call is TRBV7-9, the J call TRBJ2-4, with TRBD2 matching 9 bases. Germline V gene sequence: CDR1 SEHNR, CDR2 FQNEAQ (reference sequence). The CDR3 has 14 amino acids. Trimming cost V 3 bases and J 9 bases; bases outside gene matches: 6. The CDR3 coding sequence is TGTGCCAGCAGCTTGCTTAGCGGGAGTGGCATTCAGTACTTC. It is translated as CASSLLSGSGIQYF.

The CDR3 DNA follows: TGCGCCAGCAGCCGTATCATGACGGGACGTTTTCGGGAAAATGAGCAGTTCTTC. The encoded protein is CASSRIMTGRFRENEQFF. The rearrangement uses TRBV5-1 and TRBJ2-1; D might be TRBD1 or TRBD2, each matching 5 bases. Trimming shortened V by 4 bases and J by 7 bases, and 27 bases separated the two germline ends. Per germline, CDR1 SGHRS and CDR2 YFSETQ. This CDR3 comprises 18 residues.

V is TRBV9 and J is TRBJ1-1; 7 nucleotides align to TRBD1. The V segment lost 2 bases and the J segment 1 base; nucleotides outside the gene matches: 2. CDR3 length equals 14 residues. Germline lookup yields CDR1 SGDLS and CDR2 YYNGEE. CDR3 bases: TGTGCCAGCAGCGTCCGACAGGGGAACACTGAAGCTTTCTTT. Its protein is CASSVRQGNTEAFF. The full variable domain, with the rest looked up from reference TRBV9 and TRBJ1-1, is DSGVTQTPKHLITATGQRVTLRCSPRSGDLSVYWYQQSLDQGLQFLIQYYNGEERAKGNILERFSAQQFPDLHSELNLSSLELGDSALYFCASSVRQGNTEAFFGQGTRLTVV.

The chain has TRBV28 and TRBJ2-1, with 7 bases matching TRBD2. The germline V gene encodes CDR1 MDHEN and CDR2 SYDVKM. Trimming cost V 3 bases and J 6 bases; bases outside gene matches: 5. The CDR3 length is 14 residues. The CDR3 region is CASSLIREANEQFF. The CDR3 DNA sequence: TGTGCCAGCAGTTTGATACGGGAGGCCAATGAGCAGTTCTTC.

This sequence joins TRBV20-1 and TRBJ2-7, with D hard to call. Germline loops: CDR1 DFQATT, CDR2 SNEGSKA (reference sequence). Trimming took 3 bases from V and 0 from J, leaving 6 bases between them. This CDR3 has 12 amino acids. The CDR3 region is CSASFNSYEQYF. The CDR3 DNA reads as TGCAGTGCTAGTTTCAACTCCTACGAGCAGTACTTC.

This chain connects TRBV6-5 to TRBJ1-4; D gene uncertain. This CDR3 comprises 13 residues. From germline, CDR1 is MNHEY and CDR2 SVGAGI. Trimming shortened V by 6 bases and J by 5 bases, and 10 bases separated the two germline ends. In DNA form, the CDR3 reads TGTGCCAGCAGACAAGGTAGAAATGAAAAACTGTTTTTT. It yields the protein CASRQGRNEKLFF.

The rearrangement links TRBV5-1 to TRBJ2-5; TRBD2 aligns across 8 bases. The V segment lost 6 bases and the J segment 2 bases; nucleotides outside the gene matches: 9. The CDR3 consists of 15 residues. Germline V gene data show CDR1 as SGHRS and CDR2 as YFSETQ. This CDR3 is CASNSPGLGQETQYF. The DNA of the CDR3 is TGCGCCAGCAATTCCCCGGGACTAGGTCAAGAGACCCAGTACTTC.

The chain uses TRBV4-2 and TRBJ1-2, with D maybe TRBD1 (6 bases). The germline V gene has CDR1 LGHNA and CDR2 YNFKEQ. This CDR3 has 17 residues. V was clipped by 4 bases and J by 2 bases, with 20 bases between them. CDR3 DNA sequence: TGTGCCAGCAGCCGGGACATTGGACAGCCGCAGAACTATGGCTACACCTTC. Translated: CASSRDIGQPQNYGYTF.

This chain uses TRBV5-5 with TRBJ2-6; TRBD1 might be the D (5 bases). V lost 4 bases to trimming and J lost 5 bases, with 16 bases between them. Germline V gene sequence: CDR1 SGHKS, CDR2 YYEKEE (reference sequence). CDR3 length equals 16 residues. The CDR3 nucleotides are TGTGCCAGCAGCCGTGTAGGGGTCTTGAGGGCCAACGTCCTGACTTTC. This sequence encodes CASSRVGVLRANVLTF.